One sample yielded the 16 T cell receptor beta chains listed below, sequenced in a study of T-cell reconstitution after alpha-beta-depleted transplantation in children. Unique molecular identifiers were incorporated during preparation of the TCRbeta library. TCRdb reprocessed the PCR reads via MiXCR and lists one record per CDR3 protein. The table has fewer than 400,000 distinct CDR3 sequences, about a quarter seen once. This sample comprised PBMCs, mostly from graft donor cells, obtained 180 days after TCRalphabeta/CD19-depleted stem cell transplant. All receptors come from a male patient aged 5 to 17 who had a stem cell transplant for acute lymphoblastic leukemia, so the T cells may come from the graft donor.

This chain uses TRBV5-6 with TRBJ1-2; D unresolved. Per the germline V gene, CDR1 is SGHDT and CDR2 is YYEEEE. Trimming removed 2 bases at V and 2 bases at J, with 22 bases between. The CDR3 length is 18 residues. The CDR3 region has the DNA TGTGCCAGCAGCTTAATTAGAGGCAGTTGGATCGTCAACTATGGCTACACCTTC. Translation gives CASSLIRGSWIVNYGYTF.

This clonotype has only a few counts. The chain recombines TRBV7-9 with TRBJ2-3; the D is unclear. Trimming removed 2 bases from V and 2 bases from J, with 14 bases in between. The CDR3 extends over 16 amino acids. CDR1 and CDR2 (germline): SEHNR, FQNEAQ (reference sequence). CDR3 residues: CASSLPRLGPTDTQYF. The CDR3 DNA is TGTGCCAGCAGCTTACCAAGACTCGGGCCCACAGATACGCAGTATTTT.

The CDR3 loop is CSAARGGYNEQFF. CDR3 nucleotide sequence: TGCAGTGCTGCCAGGGGGGGCTACAATGAGCAGTTCTTC. The rearrangement joins TRBV20-1 to TRBJ2-1; D is tentatively TRBD1 or TRBD2 (7 bases each). The germline gives CDR1 DFQATT, CDR2 SNEGSKA (reference sequence). CDR3 size: 13 residues. Trimming removed 5 bases at V and 3 bases at J, with 11 bases between.

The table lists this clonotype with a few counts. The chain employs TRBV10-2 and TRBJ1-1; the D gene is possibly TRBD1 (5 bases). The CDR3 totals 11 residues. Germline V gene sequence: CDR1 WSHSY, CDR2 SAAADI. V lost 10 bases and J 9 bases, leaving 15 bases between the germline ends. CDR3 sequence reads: CATNRDAKAFF. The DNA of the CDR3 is TGCGCCACGAACCGGGACGCTAAAGCTTTCTTT.

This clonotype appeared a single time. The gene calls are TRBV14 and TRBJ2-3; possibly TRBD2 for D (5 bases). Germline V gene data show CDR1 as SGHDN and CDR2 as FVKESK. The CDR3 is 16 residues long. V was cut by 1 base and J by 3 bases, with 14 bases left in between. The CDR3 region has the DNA TGTGCCAGCAGCCAAGCTCTGACGGGGTGGACAGATACGCAGTATTTT. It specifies CASSQALTGWTDTQYF.

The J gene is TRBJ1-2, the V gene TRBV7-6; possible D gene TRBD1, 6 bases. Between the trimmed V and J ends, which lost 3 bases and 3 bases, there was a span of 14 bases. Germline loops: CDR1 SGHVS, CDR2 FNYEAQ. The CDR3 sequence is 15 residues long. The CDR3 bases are TGTGCCAGCAGCTTGTTTGGCAGGGGAGACTATGGCTACACCTTC. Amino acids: CASSLFGRGDYGYTF.

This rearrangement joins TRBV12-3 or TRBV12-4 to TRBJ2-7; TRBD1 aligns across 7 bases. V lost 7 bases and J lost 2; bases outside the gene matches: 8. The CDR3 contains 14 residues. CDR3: CASTLGQIPYEQYF. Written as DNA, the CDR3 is TGTGCCAGCACCCTGGGACAGATCCCCTACGAGCAGTACTTC.

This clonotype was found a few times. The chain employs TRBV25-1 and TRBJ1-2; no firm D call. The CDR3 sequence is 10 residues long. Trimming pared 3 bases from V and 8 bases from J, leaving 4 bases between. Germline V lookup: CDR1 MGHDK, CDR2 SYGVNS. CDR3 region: CASSDVGYTF. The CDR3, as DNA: TGTGCCAGCAGTGATGTAGGCTACACCTTC.

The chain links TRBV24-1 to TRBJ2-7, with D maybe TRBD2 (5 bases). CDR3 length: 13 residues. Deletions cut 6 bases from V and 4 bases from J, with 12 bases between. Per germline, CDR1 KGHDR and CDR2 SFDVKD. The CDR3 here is CATSRGRGYEQYF. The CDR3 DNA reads TGTGCCACCAGTCGCGGAAGAGGGTACGAGCAGTACTTC.

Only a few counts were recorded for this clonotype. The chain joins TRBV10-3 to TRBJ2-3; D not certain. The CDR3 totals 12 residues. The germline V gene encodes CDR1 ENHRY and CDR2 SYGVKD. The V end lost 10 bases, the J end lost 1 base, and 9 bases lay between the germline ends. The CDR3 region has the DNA TGTGCCACCGGTAGAGGCACAGATACGCAGTATTTT. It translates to CATGRGTDTQYF.

CDR3 bases: TGTGCCAGCAGTTTAAAGACTAGCGGGATTGGGGCCCAAGAGACCCAGTACTTC. It translates to CASSLKTSGIGAQETQYF. The gene calls are TRBV27 and TRBJ2-5, with TRBD2 matching 11 bases. The CDR3 sequence is 18 residues long. The V and J ends lost 2 bases and 1 base, in that order; junction bases with no gene match: 9. CDR1 MNHEY and CDR2 SMNVEV come from the germline V gene (reference sequence).

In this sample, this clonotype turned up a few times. The CDR3 loop is CSGQGLLPLRTDTQYF. CDR3 bases: TGCAGTGGACAGGGTCTTCTTCCGCTTCGGACAGATACGCAGTATTTT. The chain links TRBV20-1 to TRBJ2-3, with 7 bases aligning to TRBD1. J was trimmed by 3 bases and V by 7 bases; bases with no gene match: 16. CDR3 length: 16 residues. Germline-derived CDR1 and CDR2 are DFQATT and SNEGSKA (reference sequence).

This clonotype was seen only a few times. CDR3 loop: CASSLWRASGTQYF. As DNA, the CDR3 is TGTGCCAGCAGTTTATGGAGGGCCTCAGGGACCCAGTACTTC. V is TRBV28 and J is TRBJ2-5; D perhaps matches TRBD2 (5 bases). The V gene's germline CDR1 is MDHEN and CDR2 SYDVKM. Trimming cost V 0 bases and J 7 bases, with 12 bases left between them. The CDR3 loop spans 14 amino acids.

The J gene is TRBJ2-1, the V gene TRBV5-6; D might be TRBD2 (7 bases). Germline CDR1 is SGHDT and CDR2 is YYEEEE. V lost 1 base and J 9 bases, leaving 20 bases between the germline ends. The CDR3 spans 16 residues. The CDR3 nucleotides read TGTGCCAGCAGCTTGTCACAGGGAGGGTGGTACGGTGAGCAGTTCTTC. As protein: CASSLSQGGWYGEQFF. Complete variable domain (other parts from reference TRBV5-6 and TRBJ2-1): DAGVTQSPTHLIKTRGQQVTLRCSPKSGHDTVSWYQQALGQGPQFIFQYYEEEERQRGNFPDRFSGHQFPNYSSELNVNALLLGDSALYLCASSLSQGGWYGEQFFGPGTRLTVL.

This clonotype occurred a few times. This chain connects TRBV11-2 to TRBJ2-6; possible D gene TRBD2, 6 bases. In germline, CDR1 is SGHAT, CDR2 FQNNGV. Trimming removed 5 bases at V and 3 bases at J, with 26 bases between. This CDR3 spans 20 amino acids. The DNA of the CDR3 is TGTGCCAGCAGCCCTAGTACGCGGGACGGAGGGTTATTTGGGGCCAACGTCCTGACTTTC. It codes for CASSPSTRDGGLFGANVLTF.

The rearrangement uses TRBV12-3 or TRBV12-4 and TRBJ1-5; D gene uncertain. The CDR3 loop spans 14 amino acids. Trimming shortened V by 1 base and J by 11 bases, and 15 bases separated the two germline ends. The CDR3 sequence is CASSLVVRLEAQHF. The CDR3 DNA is TGTGCCAGCAGTTTAGTGGTCAGGCTGGAGGCCCAGCATTTT.